What follows are 3 T cell receptor beta chains derived from one specimen sequenced in a study of tumor and adjacent non-tumor tissue in lung cancer. TCRbeta libraries were built with three rounds of nested PCR, modified from ARM-PCR. TCRdb passed the multiplex PCR reads through MiXCR, listing each CDR3 protein once. The table includes about 90,000 distinct CDR3 sequences, around 82% detected once. No cell sorting was done before RNA was extracted from the tissue. Distant lung tissue was collected more than 3 cm away from the tumor edge. Input material: distant non-tumor lung tissue. The receptor source for this set is a woman aged 45 to 65 with non-small cell lung cancer.

This clonotype was recorded many times. V usage is TRBV2 and J usage is TRBJ2-3; D uncertain. The germline gives CDR1 SNHLY, CDR2 FYNNEI. The length of the CDR3 is 12 residues. The ends were cut back, 6 bases at V and 7 bases at J, with 11 bases in the middle. The CDR3 loop reads CASRGRGYTQYF. CDR3 sequence (DNA): TGTGCCAGCAGAGGGCGTGGATATACGCAGTATTTT. Based on the CDR3 plus reference TRBV2 and TRBJ2-3, the full variable domain is EPEVTQTPSHQVTQMGQEVILRCVPISNHLYFYWYRQILGQKVEFLVSFYNNEISEKSEIFDDQFSVERPDGSNFTLKIRSTKLEDSAMYFCASRGRGYTQYFGPGTRLTVL.

This chain joins TRBV11-2 and TRBJ2-1, with 9 nucleotides matching TRBD1. In germline, CDR1 is SGHAT, CDR2 FQNNGV. V dropped 4 bases and J dropped 13; count of bases not matched to a gene: 17. The CDR3 contains 16 residues. CDR3 DNA: TGTGCCAGCAGCTGGGAACCGGGACAGGGATTCACTGTACAGTTCTTC. Protein: CASSWEPGQGFTVQFF.

This chain links TRBV11-2 with TRBJ2-1, with TRBD2 identical over 13 bases. Germline CDR1 reads SGHAT; CDR2 reads FQNNGV. Losses at the gene ends were 2 bases for V and 8 bases for J; bases not matched to a gene: 9. CDR3 length equals 17 residues. CDR3 sequence: CASSLWVTSGRADEQFF. The CDR3 DNA follows: TGTGCCAGCAGCTTATGGGTTACTAGCGGGAGGGCCGATGAGCAGTTCTTC.